These T cell receptor beta chains were read from a single sample in a study of T cells in Graves' hyperthyroidism and ophthalmopathy. TCRdb reprocessed the multiplex PCR reads with MiXCR, giving one entry per CDR3 protein. The sample has about 600,000 distinct CDR3 sequences; approximately 15% are singletons. Material for sequencing was blood. These receptors were taken from a woman between 35 and 50 years old with Graves' ophthalmopathy. The CDR3 runs from the conserved cysteine through the conserved F or W. D genes are given only for firm matches. Only some rows state a clone size, as once, few, many or a class for expanded clones.

>TRBV20-1|.|TRBJ2-5|TRBD2
CSAPRLAGETQYF
TGCAGTGCTCCGAGACTAGCGGGAGAGACCCAGTACTTC
>TRBV29-1|few|TRBJ1-4|TRBD1
CSALGQDSATNEKLFF
TGCAGCGCCCTGGGACAGGACAGTGCAACTAATGAAAAACTGTTTTTT
>TRBV11-1|many|TRBJ2-7|.
CASSLAWGNPYEQYF
TGTGCCAGCAGCTTAGCATGGGGGAACCCCTACGAGCAGTACTTC
>TRBV11-2|many|TRBJ2-2|.
CASSPLAAGNTGELFF
TGTGCCAGCAGCCCCCTCGCGGCGGGGAACACCGGGGAGCTGTTTTTT
>TRBV29-1|.|TRBJ2-3|.
CSVSAPGANTDTQYF
TGCAGCGTTTCAGCCCCAGGGGCGAACACAGATACGCAGTATTTT
>TRBV20-1|.|TRBJ2-5|TRBD2
CSAPGLAGGYETQYF
TGCAGTGCGCCGGGACTAGCGGGGGGGTATGAGACCCAGTACTTC
>TRBV24-1|.|TRBJ2-3|TRBD2
CATSDTGTSGRGPPDTQYF
TGTGCCACCAGTGATACCGGGACTAGCGGGAGAGGTCCCCCAGATACGCAGTATTTT
>TRBV6-2/TRBV6-3|.|TRBJ2-1|TRBD2
CTSSLGRALYNEQFF
TGTACCAGCAGCCTCGGGAGGGCTTTATACAATGAGCAGTTCTTC
>TRBV27|many|TRBJ2-7|.
CASSLKRASYEQYF
TGTGCCAGCAGTTTAAAGCGGGCCTCCTACGAGCAGTACTTC
>TRBV12-3/TRBV12-4|many|TRBJ2-1|TRBD2
CASSLRAGGVYNEQFF
TGTGCCAGCAGTCTGAGAGCGGGGGGAGTCTACAATGAGCAGTTCTTC
>TRBV3-1|many|TRBJ2-6|.
CASSLRGTIPGANVLTF
TGTGCCAGCAGCCTCAGGGGTACCATCCCTGGGGCCAACGTCCTGACTTTC
>TRBV5-6|many|TRBJ2-3|.
CASSLVGVLRTDTQYF
TGTGCCAGCAGCTTGGTCGGGGTTCTCCGCACAGATACGCAGTATTTT
>TRBV11-2|many|TRBJ1-4|.
CASSFVANEKLFF
TGTGCCAGCAGCTTTGTGGCTAATGAAAAACTGTTTTTT
>TRBV12-3/TRBV12-4|few|TRBJ1-2|.
CASRQTGNYGYTF
TGTGCCAGCAGGCAGACGGGGAACTATGGCTACACCTTC
>TRBV6-1|many|TRBJ2-3|.
CASSVHTGGTSTDTQYF
TGTGCCAGCAGTGTTCATACGGGCGGGACTAGCACAGATACGCAGTATTTT
>TRBV6-1|.|TRBJ2-1|TRBD2
CASRARRSGSYNEQFF
TGTGCCAGCAGAGCCCGACGGAGCGGGAGCTACAATGAGCAGTTCTTC
>TRBV20-1|many|TRBJ2-7|.
CSAADGLSSYEQYF
TGCAGTGCCGCTGACGGGTTGAGCTCCTACGAGCAGTACTTC
>TRBV27|.|TRBJ2-5|.
CASSPAGDRRPQYF
TGTGCCAGCAGCCCAGCGGGCGACAGAAGACCTCAGTACTTC